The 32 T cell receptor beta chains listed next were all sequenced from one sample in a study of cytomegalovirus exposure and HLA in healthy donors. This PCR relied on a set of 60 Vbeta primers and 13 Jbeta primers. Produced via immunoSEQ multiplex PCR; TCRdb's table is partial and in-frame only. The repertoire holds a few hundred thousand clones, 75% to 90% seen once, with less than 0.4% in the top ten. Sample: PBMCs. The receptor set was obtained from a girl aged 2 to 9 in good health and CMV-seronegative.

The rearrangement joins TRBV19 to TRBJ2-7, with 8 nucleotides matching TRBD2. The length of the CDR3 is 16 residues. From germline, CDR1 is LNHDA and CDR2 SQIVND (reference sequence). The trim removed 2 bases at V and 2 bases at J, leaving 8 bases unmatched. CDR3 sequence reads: CASSIRGGRKTYEQYF. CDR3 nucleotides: TGTGCCAGTAGTATACGGGGCGGGAGGAAAACCTACGAGCAGTACTTC. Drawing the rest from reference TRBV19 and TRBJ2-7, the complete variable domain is DGGITQSPKYLFRKEGQNVTLSCEQNLNHDAMYWYRQDPGQGLRLIYYSQIVNDFQKGDIAEGYSVSREKKESFPLTVTSAQKNPTAFYLCASSIRGGRKTYEQYFGPGTRLTVT.

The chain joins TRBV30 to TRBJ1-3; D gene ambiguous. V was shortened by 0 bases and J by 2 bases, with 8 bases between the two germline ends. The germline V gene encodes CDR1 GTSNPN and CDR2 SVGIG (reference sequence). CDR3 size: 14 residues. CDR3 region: CAWSVKKPGNTIYF. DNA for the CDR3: TGTGCCTGGAGTGTAAAAAAGCCTGGAAACACCATATATTTT.

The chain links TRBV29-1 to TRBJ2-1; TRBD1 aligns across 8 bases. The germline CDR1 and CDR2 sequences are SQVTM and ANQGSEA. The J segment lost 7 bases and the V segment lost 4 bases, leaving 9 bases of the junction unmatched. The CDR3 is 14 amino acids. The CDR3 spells CSVGFQGARNEQFF. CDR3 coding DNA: TGCAGCGTTGGGTTCCAGGGGGCGCGGAATGAGCAGTTCTTC.

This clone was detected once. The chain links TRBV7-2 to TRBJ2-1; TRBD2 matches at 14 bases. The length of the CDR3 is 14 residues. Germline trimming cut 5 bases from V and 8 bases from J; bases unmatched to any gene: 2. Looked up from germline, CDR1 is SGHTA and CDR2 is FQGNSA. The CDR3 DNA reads TGTGCCAGCAGCCTGGGACTAGCGGGAGATGAGCAGTTCTTC. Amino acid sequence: CASSLGLAGDEQFF.

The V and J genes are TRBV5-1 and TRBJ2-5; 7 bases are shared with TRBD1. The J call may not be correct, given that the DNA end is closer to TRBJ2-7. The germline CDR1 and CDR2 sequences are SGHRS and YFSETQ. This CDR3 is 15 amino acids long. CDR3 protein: CASSVRGGLGYEQYF. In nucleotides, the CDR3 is TGCGCCAGCAGCGTGAGAGGGGGCCTCGGCTACGAGCAGTACTTC.

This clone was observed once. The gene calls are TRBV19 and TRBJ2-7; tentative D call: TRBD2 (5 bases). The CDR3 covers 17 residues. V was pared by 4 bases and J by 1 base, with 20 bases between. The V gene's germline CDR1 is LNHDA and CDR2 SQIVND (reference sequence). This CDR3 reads CASSKKALDHPSYEQYF. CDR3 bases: TGTGCCAGTAGTAAGAAGGCACTAGACCACCCATCCTACGAGCAGTACTTC.

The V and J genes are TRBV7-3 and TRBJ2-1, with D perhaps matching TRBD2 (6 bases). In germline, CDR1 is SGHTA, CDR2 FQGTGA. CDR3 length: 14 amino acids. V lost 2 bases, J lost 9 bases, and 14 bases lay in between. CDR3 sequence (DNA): TGTGCCAGCAGCTTACAAGGGACTCAGACTGAGCAGTTCTTC. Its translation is CASSLQGTQTEQFF.

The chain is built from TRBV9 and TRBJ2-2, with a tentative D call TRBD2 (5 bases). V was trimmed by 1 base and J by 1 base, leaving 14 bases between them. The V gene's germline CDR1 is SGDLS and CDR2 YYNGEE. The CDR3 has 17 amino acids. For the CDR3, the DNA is TGTGCCAGCAGCGTACCCCCCCCAGGACTGAACACCGGGGAGCTGTTTTTT. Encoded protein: CASSVPPPGLNTGELFF.

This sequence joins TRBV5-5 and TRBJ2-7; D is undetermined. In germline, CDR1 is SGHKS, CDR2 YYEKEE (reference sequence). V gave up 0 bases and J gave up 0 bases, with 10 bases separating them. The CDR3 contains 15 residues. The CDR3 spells CASSLEWAPSYEQYF. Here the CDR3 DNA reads TGTGCCAGCAGCTTGGAGTGGGCCCCCTCCTACGAGCAGTACTTC. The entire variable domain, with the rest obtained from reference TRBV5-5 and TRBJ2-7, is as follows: DAGVTQSPTHLIKTRGQQVTLRCSPISGHKSVSWYQQVLGQGPQFIFQYYEKEERGRGNFPDRFSARQFPNYSSELNVNALLLGDSALYLCASSLEWAPSYEQYFGPGTRLTVT.

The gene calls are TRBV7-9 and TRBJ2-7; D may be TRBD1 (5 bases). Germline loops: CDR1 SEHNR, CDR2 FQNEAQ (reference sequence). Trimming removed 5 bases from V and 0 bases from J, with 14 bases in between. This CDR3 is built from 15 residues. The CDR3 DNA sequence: TGTGCCAGCAGCCCCCGATCGACAGCCTCCTACGAGCAGTACTTC. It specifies CASSPRSTASYEQYF.

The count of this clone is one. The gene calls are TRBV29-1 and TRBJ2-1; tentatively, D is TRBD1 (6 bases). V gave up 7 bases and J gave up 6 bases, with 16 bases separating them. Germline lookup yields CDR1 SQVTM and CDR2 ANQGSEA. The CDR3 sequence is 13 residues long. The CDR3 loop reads CSAFTGLGNEQFF. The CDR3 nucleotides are TGCAGCGCTTTTACAGGGCTAGGCAATGAGCAGTTCTTC.

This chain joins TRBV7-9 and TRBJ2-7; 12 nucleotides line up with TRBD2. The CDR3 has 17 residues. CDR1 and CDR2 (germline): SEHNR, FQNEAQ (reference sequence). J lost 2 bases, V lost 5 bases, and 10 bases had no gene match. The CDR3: CASSQLAGGEDTYEQYF. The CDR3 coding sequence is TGTGCCAGCAGCCAACTAGCGGGAGGCGAAGATACCTACGAGCAGTACTTC.

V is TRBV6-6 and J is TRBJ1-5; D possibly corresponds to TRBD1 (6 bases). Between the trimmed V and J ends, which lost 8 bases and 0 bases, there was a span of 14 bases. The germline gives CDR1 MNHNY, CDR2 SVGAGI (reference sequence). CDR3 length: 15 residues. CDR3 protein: CASGYDRYSNQPQHF. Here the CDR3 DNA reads TGTGCCAGCGGATACGACAGGTATAGCAATCAGCCCCAGCATTTT.

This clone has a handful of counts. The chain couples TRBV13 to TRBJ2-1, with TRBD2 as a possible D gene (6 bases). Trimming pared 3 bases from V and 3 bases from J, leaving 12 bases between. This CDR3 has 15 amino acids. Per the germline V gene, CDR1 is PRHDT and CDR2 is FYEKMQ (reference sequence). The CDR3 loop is CASSFGGTYYNEQFF. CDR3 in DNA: TGTGCCAGCAGCTTTGGCGGGACCTACTACAATGAGCAGTTCTTC. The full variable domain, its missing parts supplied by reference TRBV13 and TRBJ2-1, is AAGVIQSPRHLIKEKRETATLKCYPIPRHDTVYWYQQGPGQDPQFLISFYEKMQSDKGSIPDRFSAQQFSDYHSELNMSSLELGDSALYFCASSFGGTYYNEQFFGPGTRLTVL.

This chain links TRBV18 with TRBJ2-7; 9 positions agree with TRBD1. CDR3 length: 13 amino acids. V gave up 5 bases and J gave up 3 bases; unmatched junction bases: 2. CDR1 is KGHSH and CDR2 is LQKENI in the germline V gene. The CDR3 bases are TGTGCCAGCTCAGGGACAGGGTACTACGAGCAGTACTTC. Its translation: CASSGTGYYEQYF.

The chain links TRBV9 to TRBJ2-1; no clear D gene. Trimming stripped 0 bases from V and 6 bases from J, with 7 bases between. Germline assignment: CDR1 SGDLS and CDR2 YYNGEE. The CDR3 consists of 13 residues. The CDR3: CASSVGGLNEQFF. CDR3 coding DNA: TGTGCCAGCAGCGTAGGTGGGCTCAATGAGCAGTTCTTC.

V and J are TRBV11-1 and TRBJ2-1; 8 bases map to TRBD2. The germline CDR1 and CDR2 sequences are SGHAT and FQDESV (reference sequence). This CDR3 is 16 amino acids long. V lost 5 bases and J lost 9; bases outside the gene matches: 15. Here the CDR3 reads CASSRAGVAYFSEQFF. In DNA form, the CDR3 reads TGTGCCAGCAGCCGAGCGGGGGTGGCCTATTTTAGTGAGCAGTTCTTC.

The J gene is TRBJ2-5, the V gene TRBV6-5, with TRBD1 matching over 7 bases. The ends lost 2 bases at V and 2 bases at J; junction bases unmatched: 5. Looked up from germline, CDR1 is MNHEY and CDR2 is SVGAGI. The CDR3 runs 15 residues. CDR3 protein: CASSYRRDRQETQYF. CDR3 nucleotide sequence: TGTGCCAGCAGTTACCGAAGGGACAGACAAGAGACCCAGTACTTC.

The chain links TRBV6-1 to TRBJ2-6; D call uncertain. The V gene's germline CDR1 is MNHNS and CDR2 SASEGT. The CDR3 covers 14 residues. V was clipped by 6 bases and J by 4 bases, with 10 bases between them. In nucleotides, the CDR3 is TGTGCCAGCAGCGCCGGGTCCGGGGCCAACGTCCTGACTTTC. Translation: CASSAGSGANVLTF.

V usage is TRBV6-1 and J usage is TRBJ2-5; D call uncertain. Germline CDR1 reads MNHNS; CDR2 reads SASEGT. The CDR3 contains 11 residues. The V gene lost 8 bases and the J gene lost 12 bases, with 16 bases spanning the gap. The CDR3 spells CASGPILPEYF. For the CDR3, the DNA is TGTGCCAGCGGCCCCATATTACCCGAGTACTTC.

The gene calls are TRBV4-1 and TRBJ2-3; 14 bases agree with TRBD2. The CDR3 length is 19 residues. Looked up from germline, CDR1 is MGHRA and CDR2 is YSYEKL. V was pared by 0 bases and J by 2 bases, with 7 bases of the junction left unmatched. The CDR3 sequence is CASSQEWGLAGDLTDTQYF. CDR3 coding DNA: TGCGCCAGCAGCCAAGAATGGGGACTAGCGGGGGATCTCACAGATACGCAGTATTTT.

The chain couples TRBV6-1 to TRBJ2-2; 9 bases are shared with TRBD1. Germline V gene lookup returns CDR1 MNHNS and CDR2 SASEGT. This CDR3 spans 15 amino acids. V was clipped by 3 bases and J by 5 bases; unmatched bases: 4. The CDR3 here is CASSDGTGHTGELFF. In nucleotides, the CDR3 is TGTGCCAGCAGTGACGGGACAGGGCATACCGGGGAGCTGTTTTTT.

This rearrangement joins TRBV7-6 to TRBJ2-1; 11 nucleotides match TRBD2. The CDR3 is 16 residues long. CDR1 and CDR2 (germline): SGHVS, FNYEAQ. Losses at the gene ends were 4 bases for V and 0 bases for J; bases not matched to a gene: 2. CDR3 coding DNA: TGTGCCAGCAGCTCCACTAGCGGGGGCTCCTACAATGAGCAGTTCTTC. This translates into CASSSTSGGSYNEQFF.

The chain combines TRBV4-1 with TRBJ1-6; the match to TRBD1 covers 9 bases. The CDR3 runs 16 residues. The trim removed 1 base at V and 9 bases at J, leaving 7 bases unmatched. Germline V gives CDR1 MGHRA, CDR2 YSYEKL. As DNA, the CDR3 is TGCGCCAGCAGCCAAGTAGAGGGACAGGGAGGTTCACCCCTCCACTTT. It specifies CASSQVEGQGGSPLHF.

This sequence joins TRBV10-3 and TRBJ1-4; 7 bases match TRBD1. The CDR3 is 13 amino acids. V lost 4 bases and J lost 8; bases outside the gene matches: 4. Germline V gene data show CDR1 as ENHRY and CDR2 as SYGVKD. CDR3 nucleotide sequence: TGTGCCATCAGTGCGGGACAGATCGAAAAACTGTTTTTT. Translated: CAISAGQIEKLFF.

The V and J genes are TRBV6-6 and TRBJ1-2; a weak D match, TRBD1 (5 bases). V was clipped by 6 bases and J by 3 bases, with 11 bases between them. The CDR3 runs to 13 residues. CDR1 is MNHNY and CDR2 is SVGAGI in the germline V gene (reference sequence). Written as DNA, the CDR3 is TGTGCCAGCAGGCGGGGCAGGGACTATGGCTACACCTTC. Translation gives CASRRGRDYGYTF.

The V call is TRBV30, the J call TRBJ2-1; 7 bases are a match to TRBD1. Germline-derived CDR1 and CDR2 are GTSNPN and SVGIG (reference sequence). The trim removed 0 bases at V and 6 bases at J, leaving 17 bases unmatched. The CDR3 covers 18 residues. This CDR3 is CAWSVMHRGKVLGNEQFF. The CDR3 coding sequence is TGTGCCTGGAGTGTAATGCACAGGGGAAAAGTGCTAGGCAATGAGCAGTTCTTC. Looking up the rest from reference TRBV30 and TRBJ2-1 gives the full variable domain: SQTIHQWPATLVQPVGSPLSLECTVEGTSNPNLYWYRQAAGRGLQLLFYSVGIGQISSEVPQNLSASRPQDRQFILSSKKLLLSDSGFYLCAWSVMHRGKVLGNEQFFGPGTRLTVL.

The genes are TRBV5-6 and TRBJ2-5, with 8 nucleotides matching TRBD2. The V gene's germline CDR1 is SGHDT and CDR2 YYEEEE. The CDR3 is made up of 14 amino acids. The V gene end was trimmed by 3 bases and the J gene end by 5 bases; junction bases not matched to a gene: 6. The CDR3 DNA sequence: TGTGCCAGCAGCTCGGGACTAGTGCGGGAGACCCAGTACTTC. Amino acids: CASSSGLVRETQYF.

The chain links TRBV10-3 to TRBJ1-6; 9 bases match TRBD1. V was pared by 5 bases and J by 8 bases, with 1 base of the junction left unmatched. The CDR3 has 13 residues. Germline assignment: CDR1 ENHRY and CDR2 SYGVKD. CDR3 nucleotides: TGTGCCATCAGTCGGGACAGGGATTCACCCCTCCACTTT. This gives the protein CAISRDRDSPLHF.

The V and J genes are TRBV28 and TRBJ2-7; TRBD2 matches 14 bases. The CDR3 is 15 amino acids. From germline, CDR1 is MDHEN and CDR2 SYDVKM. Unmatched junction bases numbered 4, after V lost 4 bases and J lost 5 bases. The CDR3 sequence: CASSSPGLAGDEQYF. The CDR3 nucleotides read TGTGCCAGCAGTTCACCGGGACTAGCGGGAGACGAGCAGTACTTC.

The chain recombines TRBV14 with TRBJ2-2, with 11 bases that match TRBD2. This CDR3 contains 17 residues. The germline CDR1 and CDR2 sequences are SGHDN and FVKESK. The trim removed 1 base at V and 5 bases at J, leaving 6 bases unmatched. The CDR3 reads CASSQGLAGGWTGELFF. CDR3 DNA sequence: TGTGCCAGCAGCCAAGGTCTAGCGGGAGGATGGACCGGGGAGCTGTTTTTT.

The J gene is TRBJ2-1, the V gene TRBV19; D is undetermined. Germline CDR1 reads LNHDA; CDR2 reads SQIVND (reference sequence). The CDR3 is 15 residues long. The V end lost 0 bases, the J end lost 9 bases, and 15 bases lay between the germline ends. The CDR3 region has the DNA TGTGCCAGTAGTATAGACATTGGTGCATCTAGTGAGCAGTTCTTC. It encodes CASSIDIGASSEQFF.